The TCR beta chain described here comes from a study of identical twins. A template switching step contributed a universal primer site, while unique molecular identifiers were present in the cDNA. TCRdb reprocessed the 5' RACE reads with MiXCR, giving one entry per CDR3 protein. The sample lists about 530,000 distinct CDR3 sequences; roughly 15% were seen once. Germline-derived CDR1 and CDR2 are SGHRS and YFSETQ. V lost 6 bases and J lost 4; bases outside the gene matches: 6. This CDR3 has 14 residues. A note on this clonotype: Its cognate antigen is unknown.

Whole-study findings and limits: Models, which agreed with sharing between unrelated individuals, nonetheless underestimated the out-of-frame TCR alpha sharing seen in monozygotic twins.

This same sample was also taken into another study, of yellow fever vaccine responses in identical twins.

The sequencing input was CD4+ T cells sorted from blood. The sequence was obtained from a woman aged 18 to 35 in good health. The chain employs TRBV5-1 and TRBJ1-4; TRBD1 aligns across 7 bases. CDR3 loop: CASKRTGFNEKLFF. The CDR3, as DNA: TGCGCCAGCAAAAGGACAGGCTTTAATGAAAAACTGTTTTTT.